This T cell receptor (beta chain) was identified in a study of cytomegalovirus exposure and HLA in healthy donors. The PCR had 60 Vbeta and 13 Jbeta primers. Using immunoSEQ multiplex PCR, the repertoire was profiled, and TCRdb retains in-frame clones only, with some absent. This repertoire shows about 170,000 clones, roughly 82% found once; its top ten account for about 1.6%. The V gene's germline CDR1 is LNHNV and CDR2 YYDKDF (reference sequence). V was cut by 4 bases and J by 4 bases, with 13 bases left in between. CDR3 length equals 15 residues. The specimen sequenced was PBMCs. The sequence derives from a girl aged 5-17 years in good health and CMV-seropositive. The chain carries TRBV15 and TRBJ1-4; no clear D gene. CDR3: CATSTRKIGNEKLFF. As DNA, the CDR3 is TGTGCCACCAGCACTAGGAAAATTGGTAATGAAAAACTGTTTTTT.